This TCR beta chain was sequenced for a study of cytomegalovirus exposure and HLA in healthy donors. PCR primers comprised 60 Vbeta and 13 Jbeta primers. Data came from immunoSEQ multiplex PCR; TCRdb stores just in-frame clones and leaves some out. The top ten hold approximately 5% of the sample, which has about 190,000 clones, about 77% seen once. The V end lost 1 base, the J end lost 3 bases, and 13 bases lay between the germline ends. CDR1 and CDR2 (germline): SGHNT, YYREEE (reference sequence). The CDR3 covers 16 residues. The sequencing sample was made of PBMCs. V gene TRBV5-4 combines with J gene TRBJ1-4; D uncertain. This TCR derives from a man aged 30 to 39 in good health and CMV-seropositive. The CDR3 protein is CASSLRGEVPNEKLFF. In DNA form, the CDR3 reads TGTGCCAGCAGCTTGAGAGGAGAGGTACCTAATGAAAAACTGTTTTTT.